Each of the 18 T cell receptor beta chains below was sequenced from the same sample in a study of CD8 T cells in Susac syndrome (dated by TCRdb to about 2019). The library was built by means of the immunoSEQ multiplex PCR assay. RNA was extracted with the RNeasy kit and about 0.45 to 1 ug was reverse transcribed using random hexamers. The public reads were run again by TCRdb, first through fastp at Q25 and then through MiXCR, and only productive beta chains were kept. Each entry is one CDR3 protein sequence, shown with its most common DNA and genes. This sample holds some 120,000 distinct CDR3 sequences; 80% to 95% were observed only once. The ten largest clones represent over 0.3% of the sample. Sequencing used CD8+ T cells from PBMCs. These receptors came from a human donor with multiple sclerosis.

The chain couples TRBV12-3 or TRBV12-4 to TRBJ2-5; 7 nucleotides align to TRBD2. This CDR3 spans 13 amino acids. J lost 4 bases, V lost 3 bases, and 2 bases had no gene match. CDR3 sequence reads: CASSLREGETQYF. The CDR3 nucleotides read TGTGCCAGCAGTTTGAGGGAGGGAGAGACCCAGTACTTC.

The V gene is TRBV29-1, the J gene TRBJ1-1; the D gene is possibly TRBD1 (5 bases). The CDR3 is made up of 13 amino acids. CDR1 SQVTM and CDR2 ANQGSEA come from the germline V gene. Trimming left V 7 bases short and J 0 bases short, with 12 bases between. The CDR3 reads CSARGGMNTEAFF. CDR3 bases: TGCAGCGCCCGTGGGGGAATGAACACTGAAGCTTTCTTT.

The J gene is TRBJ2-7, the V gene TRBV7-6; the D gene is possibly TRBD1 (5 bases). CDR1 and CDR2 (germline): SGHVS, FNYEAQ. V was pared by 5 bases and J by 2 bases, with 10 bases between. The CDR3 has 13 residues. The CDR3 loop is CASSQGVPYEQYF. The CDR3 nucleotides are TGTGCCAGCAGCCAAGGGGTCCCCTACGAGCAGTACTTC. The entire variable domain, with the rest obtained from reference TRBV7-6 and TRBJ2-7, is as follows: GAGVSQSPRYKVTKRGQDVALRCDPISGHVSLYWYRQALGQGPEFLTYFNYEAQQDKSGLPNDRFSAERPEGSISTLTIQRTEQRDSAMYRCASSQGVPYEQYFGPGTRLTVT.

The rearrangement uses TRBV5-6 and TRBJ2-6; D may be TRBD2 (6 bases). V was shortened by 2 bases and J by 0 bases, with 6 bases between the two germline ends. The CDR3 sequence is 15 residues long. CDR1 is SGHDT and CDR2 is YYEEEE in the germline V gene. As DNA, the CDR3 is TGTGCCAGCAGCTTCGGGAGCTCTGGGGCCAACGTCCTGACTTTC. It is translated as CASSFGSSGANVLTF.

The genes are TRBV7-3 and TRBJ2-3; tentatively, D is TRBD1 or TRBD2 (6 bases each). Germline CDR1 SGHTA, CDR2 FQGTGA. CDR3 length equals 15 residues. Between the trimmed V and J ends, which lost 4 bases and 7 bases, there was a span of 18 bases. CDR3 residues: CASSSNGGGHNTQYF. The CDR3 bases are TGTGCCAGCAGCTCGAACGGAGGGGGGCACAATACGCAGTATTTT.

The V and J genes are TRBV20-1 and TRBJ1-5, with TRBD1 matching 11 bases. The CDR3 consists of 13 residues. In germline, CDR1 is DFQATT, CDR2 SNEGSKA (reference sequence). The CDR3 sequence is CSQGQGVGQPQHF. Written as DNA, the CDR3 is TGCAGCCAGGGACAGGGGGTCGGTCAGCCCCAGCATTTT.

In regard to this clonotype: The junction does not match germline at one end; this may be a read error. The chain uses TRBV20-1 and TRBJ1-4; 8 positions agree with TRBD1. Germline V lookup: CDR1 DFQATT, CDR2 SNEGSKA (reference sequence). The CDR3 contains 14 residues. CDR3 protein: CSARAPGGREKLFF. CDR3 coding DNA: TGCAGTGCCAGAGCCCCAGGGGGCCGTGAAAAACTGTTTTTT.

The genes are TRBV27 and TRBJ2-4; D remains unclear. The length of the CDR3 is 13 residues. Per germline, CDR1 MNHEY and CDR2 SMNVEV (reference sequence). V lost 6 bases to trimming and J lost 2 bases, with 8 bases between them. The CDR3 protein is CASSFSSKNIQYF. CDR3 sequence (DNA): TGTGCCAGCAGCTTTAGCTCCAAAAACATTCAGTACTTC.

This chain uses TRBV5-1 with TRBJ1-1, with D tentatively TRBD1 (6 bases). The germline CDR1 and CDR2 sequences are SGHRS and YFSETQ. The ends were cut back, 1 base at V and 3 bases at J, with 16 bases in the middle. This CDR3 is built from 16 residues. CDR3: CASSLSHRVLDTEAFF. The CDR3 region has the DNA TGCGCCAGCAGCTTGAGCCACAGGGTCTTAGACACTGAAGCTTTCTTT.

In DNA, the CDR3 is TGTGCCAGCAGTGGTTTCAGCCTGGGTATTTCGAACACCGGGGAGCTGTTTTTT. Translated, it gives CASSGFSLGISNTGELFF. The chain couples TRBV6-1 to TRBJ2-2; no reliable D call. The CDR3 length is 18 residues. With 4 bases removed from V and 0 bases from J, the gap between germline ends came to 18 bases. The germline V gene has CDR1 MNHNS and CDR2 SASEGT.

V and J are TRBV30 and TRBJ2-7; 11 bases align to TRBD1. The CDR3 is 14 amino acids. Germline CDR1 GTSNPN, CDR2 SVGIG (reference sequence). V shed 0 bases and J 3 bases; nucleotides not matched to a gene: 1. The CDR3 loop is CAWSVGTGGYEQYF. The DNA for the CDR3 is TGTGCCTGGAGTGTGGGGACAGGGGGCTACGAGCAGTACTTC.

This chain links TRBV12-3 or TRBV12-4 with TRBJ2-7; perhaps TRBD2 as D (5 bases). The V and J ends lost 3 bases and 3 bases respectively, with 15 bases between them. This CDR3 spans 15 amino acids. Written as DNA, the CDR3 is TGTGCCAGCAGTTTCGTTCTTCCTAGCTACTACGAGCAGTACTTC. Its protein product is CASSFVLPSYYEQYF.

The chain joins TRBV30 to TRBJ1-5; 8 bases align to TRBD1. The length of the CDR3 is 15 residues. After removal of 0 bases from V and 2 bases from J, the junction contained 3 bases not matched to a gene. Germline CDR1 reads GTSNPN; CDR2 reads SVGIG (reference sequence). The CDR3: CAWSVPGQGNQPQHF. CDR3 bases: TGTGCCTGGAGTGTACCGGGACAGGGCAATCAGCCCCAGCATTTT.

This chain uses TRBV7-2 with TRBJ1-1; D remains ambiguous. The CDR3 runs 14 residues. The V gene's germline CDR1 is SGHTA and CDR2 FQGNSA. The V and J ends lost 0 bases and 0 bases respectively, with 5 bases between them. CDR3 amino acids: CASSLAWVNTEAFF. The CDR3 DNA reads TGTGCCAGCAGCTTAGCTTGGGTGAACACTGAAGCTTTCTTT.

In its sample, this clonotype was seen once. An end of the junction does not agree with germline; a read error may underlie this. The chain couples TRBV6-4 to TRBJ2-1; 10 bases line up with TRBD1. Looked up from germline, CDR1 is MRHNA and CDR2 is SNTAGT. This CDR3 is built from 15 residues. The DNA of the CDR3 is TGTGCCAGCAGTGACGGGACAGGGGTTAACAATGAGCAGTTTTTC. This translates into CASSDGTGVNNEQFF.

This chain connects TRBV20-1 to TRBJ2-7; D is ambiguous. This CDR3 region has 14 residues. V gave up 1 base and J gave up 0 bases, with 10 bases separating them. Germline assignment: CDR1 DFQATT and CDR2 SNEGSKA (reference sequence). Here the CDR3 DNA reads TGCAGTGCTAGAGTGGGCACGGACTCCTACGAGCAGTACTTC. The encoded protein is CSARVGTDSYEQYF.

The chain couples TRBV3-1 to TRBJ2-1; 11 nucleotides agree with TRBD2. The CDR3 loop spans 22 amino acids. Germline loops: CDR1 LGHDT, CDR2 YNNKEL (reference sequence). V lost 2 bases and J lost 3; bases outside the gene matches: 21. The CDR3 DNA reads TGTGCCAGCAGCCAATCGACCGGGCCCTTGGTTGCGACTAGCGGGAACTACAATGAGCAGTTCTTC. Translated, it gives CASSQSTGPLVATSGNYNEQFF.

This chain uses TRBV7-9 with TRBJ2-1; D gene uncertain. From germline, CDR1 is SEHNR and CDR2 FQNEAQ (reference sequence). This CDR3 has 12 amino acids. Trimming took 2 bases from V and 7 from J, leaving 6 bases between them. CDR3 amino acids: CASSLYGNEQFF. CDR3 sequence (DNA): TGTGCCAGCAGCTTATATGGTAATGAGCAGTTCTTC.